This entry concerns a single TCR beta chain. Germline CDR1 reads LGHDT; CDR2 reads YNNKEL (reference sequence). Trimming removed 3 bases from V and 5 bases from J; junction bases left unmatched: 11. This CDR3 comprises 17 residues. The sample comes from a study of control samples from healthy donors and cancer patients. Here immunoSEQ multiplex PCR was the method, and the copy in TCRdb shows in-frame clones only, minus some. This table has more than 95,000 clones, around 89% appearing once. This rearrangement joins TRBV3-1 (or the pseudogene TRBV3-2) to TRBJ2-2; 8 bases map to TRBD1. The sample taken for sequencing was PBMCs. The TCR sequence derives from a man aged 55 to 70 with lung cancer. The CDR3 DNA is TGTGCCAGCAGCCACCCTGGACAGGGAGAGAGAACCGGGGAGCTGTTTTTT. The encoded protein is CASSHPGQGERTGELFF.